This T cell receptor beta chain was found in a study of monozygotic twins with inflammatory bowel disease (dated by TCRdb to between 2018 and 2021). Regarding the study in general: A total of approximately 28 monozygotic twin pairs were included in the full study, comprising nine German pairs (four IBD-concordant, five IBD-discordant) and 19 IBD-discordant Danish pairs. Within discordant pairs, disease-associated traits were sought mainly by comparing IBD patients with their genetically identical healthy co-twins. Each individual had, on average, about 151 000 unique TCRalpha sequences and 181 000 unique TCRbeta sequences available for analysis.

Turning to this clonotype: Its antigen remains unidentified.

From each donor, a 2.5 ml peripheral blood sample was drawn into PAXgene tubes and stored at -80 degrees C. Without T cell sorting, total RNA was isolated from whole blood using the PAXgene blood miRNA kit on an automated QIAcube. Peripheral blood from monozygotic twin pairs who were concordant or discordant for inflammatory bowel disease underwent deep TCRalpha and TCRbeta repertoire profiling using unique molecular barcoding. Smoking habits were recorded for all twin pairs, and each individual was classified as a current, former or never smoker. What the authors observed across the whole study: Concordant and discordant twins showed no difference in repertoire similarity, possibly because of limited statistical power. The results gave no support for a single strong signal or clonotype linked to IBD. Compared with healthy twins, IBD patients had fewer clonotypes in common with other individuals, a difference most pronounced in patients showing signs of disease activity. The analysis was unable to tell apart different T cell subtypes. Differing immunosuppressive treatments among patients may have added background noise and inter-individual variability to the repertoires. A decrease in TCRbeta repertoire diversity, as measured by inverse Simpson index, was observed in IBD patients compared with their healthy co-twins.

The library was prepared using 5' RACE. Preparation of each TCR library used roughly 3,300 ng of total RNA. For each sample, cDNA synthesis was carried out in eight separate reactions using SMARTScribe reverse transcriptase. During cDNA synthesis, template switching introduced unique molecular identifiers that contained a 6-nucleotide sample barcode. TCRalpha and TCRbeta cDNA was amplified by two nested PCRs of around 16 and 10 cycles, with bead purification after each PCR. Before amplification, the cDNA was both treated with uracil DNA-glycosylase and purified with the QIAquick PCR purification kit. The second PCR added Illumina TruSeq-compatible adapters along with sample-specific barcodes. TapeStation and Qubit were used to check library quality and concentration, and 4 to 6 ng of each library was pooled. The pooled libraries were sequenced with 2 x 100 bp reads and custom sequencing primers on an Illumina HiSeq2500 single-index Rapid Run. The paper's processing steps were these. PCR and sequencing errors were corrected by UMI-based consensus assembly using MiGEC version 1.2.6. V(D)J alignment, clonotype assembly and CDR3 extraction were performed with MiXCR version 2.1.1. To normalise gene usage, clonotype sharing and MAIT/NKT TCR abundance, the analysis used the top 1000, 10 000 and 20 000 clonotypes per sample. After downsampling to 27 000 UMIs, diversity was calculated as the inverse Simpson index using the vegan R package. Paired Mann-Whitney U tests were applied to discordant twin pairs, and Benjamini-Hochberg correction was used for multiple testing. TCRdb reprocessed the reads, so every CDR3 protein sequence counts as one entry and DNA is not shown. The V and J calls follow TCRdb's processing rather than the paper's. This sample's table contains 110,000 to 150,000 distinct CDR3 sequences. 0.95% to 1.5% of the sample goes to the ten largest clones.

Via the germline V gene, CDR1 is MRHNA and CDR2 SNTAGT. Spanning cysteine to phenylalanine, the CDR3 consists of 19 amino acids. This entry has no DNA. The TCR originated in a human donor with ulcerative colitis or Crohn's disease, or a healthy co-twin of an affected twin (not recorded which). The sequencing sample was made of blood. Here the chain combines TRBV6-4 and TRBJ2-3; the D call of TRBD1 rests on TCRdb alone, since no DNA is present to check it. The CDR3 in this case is CASSLRAPGPLGPTDTQYF.